Given below is one T cell receptor (beta chain) in context. Its antigen is not known. Researchers ran the PCR with 60 Vbeta and 13 Jbeta primers. TCRdb's copy holds only in-frame clones and misses some; the assay was immunoSEQ multiplex PCR. The sample has 150,000 to 200,000 clones; 60% to 80% are singletons. J lost 7 bases, V lost 6 bases, and 14 bases had no gene match. CDR3 length: 15 amino acids. Germline lookup yields CDR1 SGHVS and CDR2 FNYEAQ. This sample was taken from a study of cytomegalovirus exposure and HLA in healthy donors. The study, taken as a whole, reports: Compared with the approximately 700-donor mean, an Asian-associated ancestry cluster reportedly had fewer N-insertions, according to a later analysis.

The specimen was PBMCs. The clonotype was recovered from a man aged 45-65 years in good health and CMV-seropositive. The chain recombines TRBV7-6 with TRBJ2-5, with 7 nucleotides matching TRBD2. The CDR3 nucleotides are TGTGCCAGCAGAACTGGGGCTAGCGGATCTCCGACCCAGTACTTC. It codes for CASRTGASGSPTQYF.